This T cell receptor beta chain was found in a study of T cell changes during pregnancy in multiple sclerosis. This CDR3 is built from 13 residues. The germline V gene has CDR1 SNHLY and CDR2 FYNNEI. The junction had 3 bases not matched to a gene; V was cut back by 6 bases and J by 2 bases. Sequencing used immunoSEQ multiplex PCR; TCRdb keeps in-frame clones, though not all of them. The sample lists around 80,000 clones, about 94% seen once, with about 1% in the top ten. The chain has TRBV2 and TRBJ1-2; 7 nucleotides line up with TRBD1. Material: peripheral blood, obtained in the second trimester of pregnancy. This clonotype originated in a female donor in good health, enrolled as a control in a pregnancy study. CDR3 region: CASSPGQNYGYTF. CDR3 sequence (DNA): TGTGCCAGCAGCCCGGGACAGAACTATGGCTACACCTTC. The variable domain in full, completed from reference TRBV2 and TRBJ1-2, reads EPEVTQTPSHQVTQMGQEVILRCVPISNHLYFYWYRQILGQKVEFLVSFYNNEISEKSEIFDDQFSVERPDGSNFTLKIRSTKLEDSAMYFCASSPGQNYGYTFGSGTRLTVV.